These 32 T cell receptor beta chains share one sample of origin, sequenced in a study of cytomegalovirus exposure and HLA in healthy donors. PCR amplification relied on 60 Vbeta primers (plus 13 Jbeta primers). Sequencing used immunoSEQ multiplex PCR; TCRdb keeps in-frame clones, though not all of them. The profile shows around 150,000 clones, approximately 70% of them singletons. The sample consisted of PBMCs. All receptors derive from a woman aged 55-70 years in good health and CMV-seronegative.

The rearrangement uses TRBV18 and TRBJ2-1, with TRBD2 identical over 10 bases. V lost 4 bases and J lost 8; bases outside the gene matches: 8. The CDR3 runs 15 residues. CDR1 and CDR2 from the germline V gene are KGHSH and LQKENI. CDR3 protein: CASSRDLAGAHEQFF. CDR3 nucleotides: TGTGCCAGCTCACGCGATCTAGCGGGAGCCCATGAGCAGTTCTTC.

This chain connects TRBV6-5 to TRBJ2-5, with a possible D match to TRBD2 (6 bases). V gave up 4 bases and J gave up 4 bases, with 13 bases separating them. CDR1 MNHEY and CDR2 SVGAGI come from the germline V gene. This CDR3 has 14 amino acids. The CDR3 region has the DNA TGTGCCAGCAGTTCGGGCGGGGTGCCAGAGACCCAGTACTTC. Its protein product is CASSSGGVPETQYF.

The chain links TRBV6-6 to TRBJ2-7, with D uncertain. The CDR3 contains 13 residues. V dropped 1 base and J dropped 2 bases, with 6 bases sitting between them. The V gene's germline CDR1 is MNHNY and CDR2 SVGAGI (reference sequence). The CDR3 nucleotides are TGTGCCAGCAGTTACTTAGAAACCTACGAGCAGTACTTC. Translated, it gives CASSYLETYEQYF.

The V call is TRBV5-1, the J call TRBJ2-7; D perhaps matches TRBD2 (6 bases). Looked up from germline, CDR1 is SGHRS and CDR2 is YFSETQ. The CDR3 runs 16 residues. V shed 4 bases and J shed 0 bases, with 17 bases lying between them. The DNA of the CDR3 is TGCGCCAGCAGCCCACAGACCGGGACTGGCTCCTACGAGCAGTACTTC. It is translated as CASSPQTGTGSYEQYF.

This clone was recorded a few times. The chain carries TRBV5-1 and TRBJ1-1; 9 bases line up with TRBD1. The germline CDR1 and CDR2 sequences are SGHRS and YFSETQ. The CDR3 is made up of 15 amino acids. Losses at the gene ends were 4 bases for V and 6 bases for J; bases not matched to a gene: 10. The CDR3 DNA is TGCGCCAGCAGCCCATCGGGACAGGGCATCGCTGAAGCTTTCTTT. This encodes CASSPSGQGIAEAFF. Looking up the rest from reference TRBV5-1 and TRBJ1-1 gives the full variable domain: KAGVTQTPRYLIKTRGQQVTLSCSPISGHRSVSWYQQTPGQGLQFLFEYFSETQRNKGNFPGRFSGRQFSNSRSEMNVSTLELGDSALYLCASSPSGQGIAEAFFGQGTRLTVV.

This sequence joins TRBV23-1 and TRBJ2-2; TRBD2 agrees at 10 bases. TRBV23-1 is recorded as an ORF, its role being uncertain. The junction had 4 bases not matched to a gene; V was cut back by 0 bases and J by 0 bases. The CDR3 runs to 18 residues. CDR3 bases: TGCGCCAGCAGTCAATCCCCTAGCGGGGGCGCGAACACCGGGGAGCTGTTTTTT. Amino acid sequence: CASSQSPSGGANTGELFF.

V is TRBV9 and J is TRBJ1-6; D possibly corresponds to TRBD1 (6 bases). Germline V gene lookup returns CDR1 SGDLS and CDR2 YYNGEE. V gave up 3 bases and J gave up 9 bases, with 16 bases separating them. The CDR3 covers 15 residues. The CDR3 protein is CASSARDTGLSPLHF. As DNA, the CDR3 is TGTGCCAGCAGCGCCCGGGACACAGGACTTTCACCCCTCCACTTT.

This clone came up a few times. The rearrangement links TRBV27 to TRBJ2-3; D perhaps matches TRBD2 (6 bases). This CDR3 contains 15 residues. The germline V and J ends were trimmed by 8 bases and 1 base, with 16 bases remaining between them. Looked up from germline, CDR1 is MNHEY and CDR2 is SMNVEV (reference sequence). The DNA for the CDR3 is TGTGCCAGCGGAAAACTAGCCTTGGGCACAGATACGCAGTATTTT. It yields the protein CASGKLALGTDTQYF.

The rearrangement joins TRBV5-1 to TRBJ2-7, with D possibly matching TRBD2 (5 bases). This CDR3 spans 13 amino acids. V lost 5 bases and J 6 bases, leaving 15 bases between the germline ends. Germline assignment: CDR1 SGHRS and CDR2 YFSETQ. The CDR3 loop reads CASRAPIGGEQYF. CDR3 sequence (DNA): TGCGCCAGCAGGGCCCCGATCGGAGGCGAGCAGTACTTC.

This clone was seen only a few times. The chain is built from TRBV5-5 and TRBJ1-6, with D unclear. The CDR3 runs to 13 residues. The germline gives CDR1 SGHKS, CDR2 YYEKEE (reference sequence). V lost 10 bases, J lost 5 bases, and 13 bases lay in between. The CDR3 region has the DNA TGTGCCGTGGGCCTTCCCCATAATTCACCCCTCCACTTT. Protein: CAVGLPHNSPLHF.

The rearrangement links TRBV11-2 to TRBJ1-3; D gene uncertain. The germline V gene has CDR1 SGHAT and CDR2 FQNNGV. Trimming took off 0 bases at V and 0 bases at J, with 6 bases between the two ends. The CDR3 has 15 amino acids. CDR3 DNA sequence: TGTGCCAGCAGCTTAGATCCCAGCTCTGGAAACACCATATATTTT. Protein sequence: CASSLDPSSGNTIYF.

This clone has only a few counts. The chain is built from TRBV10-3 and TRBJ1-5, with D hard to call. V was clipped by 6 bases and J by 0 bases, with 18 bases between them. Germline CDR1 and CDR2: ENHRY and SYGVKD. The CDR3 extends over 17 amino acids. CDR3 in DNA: TGTGCCATCAGCAGGACGGAGGGAATAGGTAGCAATCAGCCCCAGCATTTT. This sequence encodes CAISRTEGIGSNQPQHF.

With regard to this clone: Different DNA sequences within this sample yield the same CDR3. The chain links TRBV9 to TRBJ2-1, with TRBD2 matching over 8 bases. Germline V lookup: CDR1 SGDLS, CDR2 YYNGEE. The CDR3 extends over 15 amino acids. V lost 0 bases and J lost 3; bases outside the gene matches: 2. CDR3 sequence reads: CASSVEGLGYNEQFF. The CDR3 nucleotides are TGTGCCAGCAGCGTAGAGGGACTAGGCTACAATGAGCAGTTCTTC. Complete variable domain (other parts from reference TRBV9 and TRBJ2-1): DSGVTQTPKHLITATGQRVTLRCSPRSGDLSVYWYQQSLDQGLQFLIQYYNGEERAKGNILERFSAQQFPDLHSELNLSSLELGDSALYFCASSVEGLGYNEQFFGPGTRLTVL.

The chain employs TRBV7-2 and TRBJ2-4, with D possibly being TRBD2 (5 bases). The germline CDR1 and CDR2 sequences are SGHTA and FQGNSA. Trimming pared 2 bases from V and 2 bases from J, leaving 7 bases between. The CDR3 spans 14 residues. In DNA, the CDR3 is TGTGCCAGCAGCTTATTGGACTCCAAAAACATTCAGTACTTC. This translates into CASSLLDSKNIQYF.

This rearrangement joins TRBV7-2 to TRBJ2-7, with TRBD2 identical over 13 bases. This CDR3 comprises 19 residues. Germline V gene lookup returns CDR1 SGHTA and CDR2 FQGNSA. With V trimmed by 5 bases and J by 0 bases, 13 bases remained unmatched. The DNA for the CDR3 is TGTGCCAGCAGCCCCCGGGGCGGACTAGCGGGGGTATTCTCCTACGAGCAGTACTTC. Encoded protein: CASSPRGGLAGVFSYEQYF.

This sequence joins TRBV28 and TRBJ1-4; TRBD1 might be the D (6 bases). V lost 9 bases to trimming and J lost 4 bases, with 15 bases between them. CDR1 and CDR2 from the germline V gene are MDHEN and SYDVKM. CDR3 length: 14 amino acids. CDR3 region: CASTDGQYNEKLFF. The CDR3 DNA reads TGTGCCAGTACCGACGGACAGTATAATGAAAAACTGTTTTTT.

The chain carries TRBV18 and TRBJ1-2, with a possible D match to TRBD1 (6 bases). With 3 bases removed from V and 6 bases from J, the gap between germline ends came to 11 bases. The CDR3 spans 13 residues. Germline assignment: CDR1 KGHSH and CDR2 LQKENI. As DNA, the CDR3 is TGTGCCAGCTCACCGGTACAGGGAGATGGCTACACCTTC. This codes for CASSPVQGDGYTF.

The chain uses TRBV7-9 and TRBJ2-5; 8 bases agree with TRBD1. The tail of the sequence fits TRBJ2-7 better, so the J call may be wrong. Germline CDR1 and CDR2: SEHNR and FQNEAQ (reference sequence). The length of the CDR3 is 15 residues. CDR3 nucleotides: TGTGCCAGCAGCCCCGGGACAGGTCTTCCCCACGAGCAGTACTTC. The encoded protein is CASSPGTGLPHEQYF.

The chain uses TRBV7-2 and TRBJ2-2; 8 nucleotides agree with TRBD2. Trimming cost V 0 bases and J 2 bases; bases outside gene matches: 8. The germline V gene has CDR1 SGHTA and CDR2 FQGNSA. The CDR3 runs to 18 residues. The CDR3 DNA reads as TGTGCCAGCAGCTTAGCGCCTCTAGCGGGCGTAAACACCGGGGAGCTGTTTTTT. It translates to CASSLAPLAGVNTGELFF.

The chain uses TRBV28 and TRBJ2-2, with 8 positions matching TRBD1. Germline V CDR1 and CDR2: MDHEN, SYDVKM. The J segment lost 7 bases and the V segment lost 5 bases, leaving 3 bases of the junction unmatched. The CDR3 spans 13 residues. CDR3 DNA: TGTGCCAGCAGTCCAGGGGGCCACGGGGAGCTGTTTTTT. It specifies CASSPGGHGELFF.

The CDR3 sequence: CASSQVQGGTKLFF. In DNA, the CDR3 is TGTGCCAGCAGTCAGGTCCAGGGAGGAACGAAACTGTTTTTT. The rearrangement links TRBV2 to TRBJ1-4, with D possibly being TRBD1 (5 bases). The CDR3 consists of 14 residues. V lost 5 bases and J 11 bases, leaving 18 bases between the germline ends. CDR1 is SNHLY, CDR2 FYNNEI, per germline. The full variable domain, rest sourced from reference TRBV2 and TRBJ1-4, is EPEVTQTPSHQVTQMGQEVILRCVPISNHLYFYWYRQILGQKVEFLVSFYNNEISEKSEIFDDQFSVERPDGSNFTLKIRSTKLEDSAMYFCASSQVQGGTKLFFGSGTQLSVL.

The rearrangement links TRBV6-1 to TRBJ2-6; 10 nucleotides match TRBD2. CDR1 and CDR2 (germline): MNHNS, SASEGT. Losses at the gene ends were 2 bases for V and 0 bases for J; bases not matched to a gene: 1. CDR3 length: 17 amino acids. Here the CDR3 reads CASSEPSGGSGANVLTF. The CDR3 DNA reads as TGTGCCAGCAGTGAACCTAGCGGGGGCTCTGGGGCCAACGTCCTGACTTTC.

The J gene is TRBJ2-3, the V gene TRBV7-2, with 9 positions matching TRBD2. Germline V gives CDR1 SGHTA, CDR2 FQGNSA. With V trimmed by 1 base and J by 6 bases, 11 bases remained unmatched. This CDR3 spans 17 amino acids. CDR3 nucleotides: TGTGCCAGCAGCTTAGGGGGGTGGCTAGCGGGGAGGGATACGCAGTATTTT. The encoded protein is CASSLGGWLAGRDTQYF.

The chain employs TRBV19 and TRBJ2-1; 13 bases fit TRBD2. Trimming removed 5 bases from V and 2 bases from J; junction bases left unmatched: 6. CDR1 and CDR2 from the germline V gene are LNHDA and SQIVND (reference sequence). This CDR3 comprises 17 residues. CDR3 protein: CASSPRLAGGPYNEQFF. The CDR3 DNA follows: TGTGCCAGTAGTCCGCGACTAGCGGGAGGCCCCTACAATGAGCAGTTCTTC.

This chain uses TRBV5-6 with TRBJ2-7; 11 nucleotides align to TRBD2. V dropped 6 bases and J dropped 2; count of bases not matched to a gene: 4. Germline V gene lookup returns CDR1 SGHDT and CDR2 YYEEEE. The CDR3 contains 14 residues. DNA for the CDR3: TGTGCCAGCACCATAGCGGGAGGGCCCTACGAGCAGTACTTC. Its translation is CASTIAGGPYEQYF.

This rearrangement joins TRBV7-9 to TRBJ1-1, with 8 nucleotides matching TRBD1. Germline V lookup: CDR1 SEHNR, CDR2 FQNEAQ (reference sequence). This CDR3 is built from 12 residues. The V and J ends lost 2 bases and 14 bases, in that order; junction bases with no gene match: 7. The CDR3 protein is CASSLLGQDQFF. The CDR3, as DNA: TGTGCCAGCAGCTTATTGGGACAGGACCAGTTCTTT.

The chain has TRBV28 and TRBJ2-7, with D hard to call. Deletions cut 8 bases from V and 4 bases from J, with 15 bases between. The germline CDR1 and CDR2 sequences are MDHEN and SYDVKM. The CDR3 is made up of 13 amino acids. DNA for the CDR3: TGTGCCAGCGGCCTGACACACCCTTACGAGCAGTACTTC. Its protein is CASGLTHPYEQYF.

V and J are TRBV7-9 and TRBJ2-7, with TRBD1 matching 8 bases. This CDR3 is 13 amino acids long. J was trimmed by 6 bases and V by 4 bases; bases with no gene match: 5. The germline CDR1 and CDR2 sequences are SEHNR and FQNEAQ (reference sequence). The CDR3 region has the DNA TGTGCCAGCAGCTCCCGGGACAGGTCCGAGCAGTACTTC. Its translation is CASSSRDRSEQYF.

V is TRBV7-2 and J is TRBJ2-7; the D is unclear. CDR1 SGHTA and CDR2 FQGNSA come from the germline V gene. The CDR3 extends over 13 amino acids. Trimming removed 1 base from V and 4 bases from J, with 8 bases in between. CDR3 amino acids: CASSLGRSYEQYF. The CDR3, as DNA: TGTGCCAGCAGCTTAGGCAGGTCTTACGAGCAGTACTTC.

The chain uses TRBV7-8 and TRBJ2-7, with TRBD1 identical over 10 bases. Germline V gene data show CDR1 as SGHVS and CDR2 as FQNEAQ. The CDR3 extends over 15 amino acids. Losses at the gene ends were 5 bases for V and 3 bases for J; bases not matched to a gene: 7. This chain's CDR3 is CASSRTGTGVYEQYF. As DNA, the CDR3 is TGTGCCAGCAGCCGCACCGGGACAGGGGTCTACGAGCAGTACTTC.

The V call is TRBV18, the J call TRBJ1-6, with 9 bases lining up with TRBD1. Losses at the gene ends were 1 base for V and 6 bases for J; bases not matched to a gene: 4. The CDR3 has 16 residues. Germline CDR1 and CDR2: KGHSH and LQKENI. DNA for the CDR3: TGTGCCAGCTCACCACGGGACAGGGCCACTAATTCACCCCTCCACTTT. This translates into CASSPRDRATNSPLHF. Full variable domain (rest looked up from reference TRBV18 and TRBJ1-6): NAGVMQNPRHLVRRRGQEARLRCSPMKGHSHVYWYRQLPEEGLKFMVYLQKENIIDESGMPKERFSAEFPKEGPSILRIQQVVRGDSAAYFCASSPRDRATNSPLHFGNGTRLTVT.

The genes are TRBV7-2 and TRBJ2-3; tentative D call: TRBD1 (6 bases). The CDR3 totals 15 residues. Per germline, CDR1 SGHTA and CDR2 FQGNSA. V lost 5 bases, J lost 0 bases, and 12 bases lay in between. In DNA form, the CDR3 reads TGTGCCAGCAGCCCCCAGACAGGAAGCACAGATACGCAGTATTTT. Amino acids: CASSPQTGSTDTQYF. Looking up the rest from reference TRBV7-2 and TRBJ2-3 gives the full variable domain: GAGVSQSPSNKVTEKGKDVELRCDPISGHTALYWYRQSLGQGLEFLIYFQGNSAPDKSGLPSDRFSAERTGGSVSTLTIQRTQQEDSAVYLCASSPQTGSTDTQYFGPGTRLTVL.